The rows below give T cell receptor beta chains drawn from one sample of a study of blood T cells in healthy people across ages. Each CDR3 protein is one row after TCRdb ran MiXCR on the 5' RACE reads. The sample carries around 1,000,000 distinct CDR3 sequences, more than 30% recorded once. Sample: blood. These receptors originate from a man aged 18 to 35 in good health. CDR3s include the opening cysteine and the closing phenylalanine or tryptophan. A D gene is named only where the DNA matches it firmly. Clone size is stated in some rows and not others, as once, few, many or a class when expanded.

j_gene,v_gene,abundance,d_gene,CDR3nt,CDR3aa
TRBJ1-1,TRBV7-2,.,.,TGTGCCAGCAGCTTATGGGGGTTCGGTTCTGAAGCTTTCTTT,CASSLWGFGSEAFF
TRBJ2-5,TRBV10-3,once,TRBD1,TGTGCCATCGTAGAGCAACAGGGGAATGAGCAGTACTTC,CAIVEQQGNEQYF
TRBJ1-1,TRBV7-9,few,.,TGTGCCAGCAGCTTATCCCTGCCAGGGCGAACAAAAAACACTGAAGCTTTCTTT,CASSLSLPGRTKNTEAFF
TRBJ1-5,TRBV28,few,TRBD1,TGTGCCCAAACTGGAGGGGGCGATAACAATCAGCCCCAGCATTTT,CAQTGGGDNNQPQHF
TRBJ1-1,TRBV4-3,.,.,TGCGCCAGCAGCCAAGAGCGGCGGGTGAACACTGAAGCTTTCTTT,CASSQERRVNTEAFF
TRBJ1-1,TRBV7-3,.,.,TGTGCCAGCAGCTTAGCGGACAGTCACACTGAAGCTTTCTTT,CASSLADSHTEAFF
TRBJ1-4,TRBV10-3,few,.,TGTGCCATCAGTGACCGGGCCACTAATGAAAAACTGTTTTTT,CAISDRATNEKLFF
TRBJ1-2,TRBV20-1,few,.,TGCAGTGCTGGAGAGGTCGGCAGAAATACTAACTATGGCTACACCTTC,CSAGEVGRNTNYGYTF
TRBJ2-7,TRBV30,few,TRBD1,TGTGCCTGGAGTGTGGGGACAGGGAATTACGAGCAGTACTTC,CAWSVGTGNYEQYF
TRBJ1-1,TRBV7-2,.,.,TGTGCCAGCAGCAGATCTGCGGGGGGAACTGAAGCTTTCTTT,CASSRSAGGTEAFF
TRBJ2-7,TRBV7-6,few,.,TGTGCCAGCAGCTTGAGGGGACTGGACTACGAGCAGTACTTC,CASSLRGLDYEQYF
TRBJ2-7,TRBV6-5,.,TRBD1,TGTGCCAGCAGGTCGGGGACAGCTGACTACGAGCAGTACTTC,CASRSGTADYEQYF
TRBJ2-3,TRBV7-2,many,TRBD2,TGTGCCAGCAGCTTAGTTGCGGGGGGCTTAACAGATACGCAGTATTTT,CASSLVAGGLTDTQYF
TRBJ2-1,TRBV20-1,.,TRBD2,TGCAGTGCTAGAGATCGATTTGCTAGCGGGAAGACCTCCTACAATGAGCAGTTCTTC,CSARDRFASGKTSYNEQFF
TRBJ2-1,TRBV7-8,once,.,TGTGCCAGCAGCCCCGGGACTCAATCGAATGAGCAGTTCTTC,CASSPGTQSNEQFF
TRBJ1-1,TRBV18,.,.,TGTGCCAGCTCACCAACGCAGGGGATCACTGAAGCTTTCTTT,CASSPTQGITEAFF
TRBJ2-2,TRBV29-1,few,TRBD2,TGCAGCGTTTCAAGACGACCTAGCGGGGGGAACACCGGGGAGCTGTTTTTT,CSVSRRPSGGNTGELFF
TRBJ1-1,TRBV20-1,once,TRBD1,TGCAGTGCTAGAGACCTCAGGGGGGGGAGGGGTTGGAAAATGATGAACACTGAAGCTTTCTTT,CSARDLRGGRGWKMMNTEAFF
TRBJ2-3,TRBV6-2/TRBV6-3,.,.,TGTGCCAGCAGTTACGTCTCGGGCAAAATCTACACAGATACGCAGTATTTT,CASSYVSGKIYTDTQYF
TRBJ2-3,TRBV5-1,.,.,TGCGCCAGCACTAAAGCCCGGGGAAGCACAGATACGCAGTATTTT,CASTKARGSTDTQYF
TRBJ2-3,TRBV7-9,.,TRBD2,TGTGCCAGCAGCCCCCGGACTAGCGGGGGGACAATTCACACAGATACGCAGTATTTT,CASSPRTSGGTIHTDTQYF
TRBJ2-3,TRBV20-1,.,TRBD2,TGCAGTGCTAGCAGGACTAGCGAATACACAGATACGCAGTATTTT,CSASRTSEYTDTQYF
TRBJ1-4,TRBV5-1,.,.,TGCGCCAGCAGCTTGAACTGGGGACCGAAGCTAAATAATGAAAAACTGTTTTTT,CASSLNWGPKLNNEKLFF
TRBJ1-2,TRBV9,few,.,TGTGCCAGCAGCGTAGTGGGTGACGGGGTCGGTAGCTACACCTTC,CASSVVGDGVGSYTF
TRBJ2-7,TRBV12-3/TRBV12-4,.,.,TGTGCCAGCAGTTTAATCATAAATGAGCAGTACTTC,CASSLIINEQYF
TRBJ1-5,TRBV28,.,TRBD1,TGTGCCAGCAGTTTGTCTTCGTTAGTAAGGGACAGGGCTCAGCCCCAGCATTTT,CASSLSSLVRDRAQPQHF
TRBJ2-3,TRBV27,.,.,TGTGCCAGCAGTTTAAGTTCTAGGGGTACGCAGTATTTT,CASSLSSRGTQYF
TRBJ2-3,TRBV4-1,few,TRBD2,TGCGCCAGCAGCCAAGGCCAGCGGGGGGTAAGCACAGATACGCAGTATTTT,CASSQGQRGVSTDTQYF
TRBJ2-2,TRBV12-3/TRBV12-4,.,.,TGTGCCAGCAGTCCGATTCGCACCGGGGAGCTGTTTTTT,CASSPIRTGELFF
TRBJ2-2,TRBV29-1,.,TRBD1,TGCAGCGCGACAGGGAAGTCGAACACCGGGGAGCTGTTTTTT,CSATGKSNTGELFF
TRBJ1-4,TRBV5-1,few,TRBD1,TGCGCCAGCAGCTCACCTCAGGGGGCGCATCCCGAAAAACTGTTTTTT,CASSSPQGAHPEKLFF
TRBJ2-7,TRBV5-1,few,.,TGCGCCAGCAGCCCGGACAGACCGACCTACGAGCAGTACTTC,CASSPDRPTYEQYF
TRBJ1-5,TRBV20-1,.,TRBD1,TGCAGTGCTAGGGACAGGACGGGAATCAATCAGCCCCAGCATTTT,CSARDRTGINQPQHF
TRBJ2-3,TRBV20-1,.,.,TGCAGTGCCGAGGTGGGGGGCGGAGATACGCAGTATTTT,CSAEVGGGDTQYF
TRBJ2-3,TRBV7-2,few,.,TGTGCCAGCAGCTTATCGTTCGGATCTCTCGCAGATACGCAGTATTTT,CASSLSFGSLADTQYF
TRBJ1-2,TRBV10-3,.,TRBD1,TGTGCCATCAGTCCCTCGAGCAGGGGGAAACTGAACACCTTC,CAISPSSRGKLNTF
TRBJ1-4,TRBV12-3/TRBV12-4,.,TRBD1,TGTGCCAGCAGTGGCCTAACAGGGGAAGAAAAACTGTTTTTT,CASSGLTGEEKLFF
TRBJ2-7,TRBV12-3/TRBV12-4,many,TRBD1,TGTGCCAGCAGTGCCGGGACAGGGAGTAGGAGCGAGCAGTACTTC,CASSAGTGSRSEQYF
TRBJ2-5,TRBV5-4,few,.,TGTGCCAGCAGCTTTGGCAGCGGAGAGCAGTACTTC,CASSFGSGEQYF
TRBJ1-1,TRBV4-1,.,.,TGCGCCAGCAGCCAAGATGAGGCAGCGATGAACACTGAAGCTTTCTTT,CASSQDEAAMNTEAFF
TRBJ2-7,TRBV9,.,.,TGTGCCAGCAGCGTAGTCAGCAACAATGAGCAGTACTTC,CASSVVSNNEQYF
TRBJ2-3,TRBV12-3/TRBV12-4,.,TRBD2,TGTGCCAGCAGTTTTGGACTAGCGGTGTCGGATACGCAGTATTTT,CASSFGLAVSDTQYF
TRBJ2-1,TRBV5-6,few,TRBD1,TGTGCCAGCAGCGGGGCCGGGACAGCCTACAATGAGCAGTTCTTC,CASSGAGTAYNEQFF
TRBJ1-1,TRBV4-2,.,.,TGTGCCAGCAGCCAAGGCTACAGGGCCATGAACACTGAAGCTTTCTTT,CASSQGYRAMNTEAFF
TRBJ1-5,TRBV4-1,few,.,TGCGCCAGCAGCCAACTCGGGCTCAGCAATCAGCCCCAGCATTTT,CASSQLGLSNQPQHF